The 15 T cell receptor beta chains reported below all come from one sample, sequenced in a study of shared clonotypes between healthy human individuals. The assay was immunoSEQ multiplex PCR, and TCRdb's table has in-frame clones only and misses some. The table has some 1,600,000 clones, 98% seen once; the top ten hold approximately 0.44%. The sequenced material came from naive CD4+ T cells sorted from blood. Subset given: CD45RA+ positively selected. The receptors shown here come from a man between 25 and 39 years old in good health.

This sequence joins TRBV4-2 and TRBJ2-1; 8 bases fit TRBD1. Germline assignment: CDR1 LGHNA and CDR2 YNFKEQ. The CDR3 sequence is 17 residues long. V trimming: 5 bases; J trimming: 3 bases; junction bases outside the gene matches: 12. The CDR3 DNA reads as TGTGCCAGCAGCGCTCACCCCGGGACAGGAGACTACAATGAGCAGTTCTTC. As protein: CASSAHPGTGDYNEQFF.

The V call is TRBV18, the J call TRBJ1-1; TRBD1 might be the D (5 bases). The CDR3 consists of 14 residues. The V gene lost 8 bases and the J gene lost 1 base, with 14 bases spanning the gap. Germline values: CDR1 KGHSH, CDR2 LQKENI. The CDR3 DNA follows: TGTGCCAGCGCCTACTCCGGGGCGAACACTGAAGCTTTCTTT. Amino acid sequence: CASAYSGANTEAFF.

The V gene is TRBV25-1, the J gene TRBJ1-2, with unresolved D. Trimming pared 6 bases from V and 0 bases from J, leaving 5 bases between. The germline V gene has CDR1 MGHDK and CDR2 SYGVNS. The CDR3 has 12 residues. The CDR3 nucleotides read TGTGCCAGCAGCCCCTCTAACTATGGCTACACCTTC. It specifies CASSPSNYGYTF.

The chain links TRBV6-5 to TRBJ1-5, with 7 bases identical to TRBD1. Losses at the gene ends were 6 bases for V and 7 bases for J; bases not matched to a gene: 9. Germline lookup yields CDR1 MNHEY and CDR2 SVGAGI. This CDR3 spans 14 amino acids. Written as DNA, the CDR3 is TGTGCCAGCAGCGAAGGGACAGAGCACCAGCCCCAGCATTTT. This translates into CASSEGTEHQPQHF.

The V call is TRBV7-2, the J call TRBJ2-7; D is possibly TRBD2 (6 bases). The germline V and J ends were trimmed by 5 bases and 4 bases, with 12 bases remaining between them. The CDR3 spans 13 residues. Germline V CDR1 and CDR2: SGHTA, FQGNSA. CDR3 residues: CASSPPREYEQYF. DNA for the CDR3: TGTGCCAGCAGCCCCCCGCGGGAATACGAGCAGTACTTC.

This sequence joins TRBV4-3 and TRBJ2-5; no definite D call. Trimming took 0 bases from V and 1 from J, leaving 6 bases between them. Germline loops: CDR1 LGHNA, CDR2 YSLEER. The CDR3 loop spans 14 amino acids. The CDR3 DNA reads as TGCGCCAGCAGCCAAGATACTACCCAAGAGACCCAGTACTTC. Encoded protein: CASSQDTTQETQYF.

A word on this clone: At the DNA level, this CDR3 is encoded by other sequences in the same sample as well. This sequence joins TRBV2 and TRBJ1-1; D gene ambiguous. Per germline, CDR1 SNHLY and CDR2 FYNNEI. The CDR3 extends over 12 amino acids. Trimming removed 6 bases at V and 4 bases at J, with 9 bases between. The CDR3 protein is CASSYGGTEAFF. In DNA, the CDR3 is TGTGCCAGCAGCTACGGAGGCACTGAAGCTTTCTTT. Drawing the rest from reference TRBV2 and TRBJ1-1, the complete variable domain is EPEVTQTPSHQVTQMGQEVILRCVPISNHLYFYWYRQILGQKVEFLVSFYNNEISEKSEIFDDQFSVERPDGSNFTLKIRSTKLEDSAMYFCASSYGGTEAFFGQGTRLTVV.

The chain has TRBV28 and TRBJ1-1; possible D gene TRBD1, 5 bases. The CDR3 spans 13 residues. Germline values: CDR1 MDHEN, CDR2 SYDVKM. Trimming shortened V by 5 bases and J by 7 bases, and 14 bases separated the two germline ends. The CDR3 region has the DNA TGTGCCAGCAGTCCCCCGGGACGGCATGAAGCTTTCTTT. Amino acids: CASSPPGRHEAFF.

This chain joins TRBV5-1 and TRBJ2-5; 10 positions agree with TRBD1. Germline lookup yields CDR1 SGHRS and CDR2 YFSETQ. Trimming took 4 bases from V and 6 from J; bases not matched to a gene: 12. The CDR3 has 16 residues. The chain's CDR3 is CASSERTGTGEKTQYF. CDR3 sequence (DNA): TGCGCCAGCAGCGAAAGGACCGGGACAGGGGAAAAGACCCAGTACTTC.

The J gene is TRBJ2-7, the V gene TRBV19, with D possibly TRBD1 on 6 matching bases. CDR1 LNHDA and CDR2 SQIVND come from the germline V gene (reference sequence). V was shortened by 6 bases and J by 5 bases, with 17 bases between the two germline ends. CDR3 size: 14 residues. The CDR3 DNA reads as TGTGCCAGTAGGGGCCAGGGGAATCCCCACGAGCAGTACTTC. Amino acid sequence: CASRGQGNPHEQYF.

This sequence joins TRBV30 and TRBJ2-1; D call uncertain. V lost 5 bases to trimming and J lost 3 bases, with 17 bases between them. Germline-derived CDR1 and CDR2 are GTSNPN and SVGIG (reference sequence). CDR3 size: 15 residues. CDR3 residues: CAWGNPERNYNEQFF. CDR3 bases: TGTGCCTGGGGAAATCCAGAGAGAAACTACAATGAGCAGTTCTTC.

The chain recombines TRBV6-4 with TRBJ2-1; D gene ambiguous. The germline V and J ends were trimmed by 2 bases and 6 bases, with 11 bases remaining between them. The CDR3 spans 14 residues. CDR1 MRHNA and CDR2 SNTAGT come from the germline V gene. This CDR3 is CASSDGGRLNEQFF. In DNA, the CDR3 is TGTGCCAGCAGTGACGGTGGCAGGCTCAATGAGCAGTTCTTC.

The chain uses TRBV5-1 and TRBJ2-7, with D possibly TRBD1 on 6 matching bases. The CDR3 extends over 16 amino acids. Germline V gene lookup returns CDR1 SGHRS and CDR2 YFSETQ. V lost 1 base to trimming and J lost 0 bases, with 14 bases between them. The CDR3 nucleotides are TGCGCCAGCAGCTTGTTACAGGGACCCTCCTCCTACGAGCAGTACTTC. Amino acids: CASSLLQGPSSYEQYF.

The chain combines TRBV7-8 with TRBJ2-7; D unresolved. Germline V lookup: CDR1 SGHVS, CDR2 FQNEAQ. V was pared by 1 base and J by 4 bases, with 14 bases between. This CDR3 contains 15 residues. CDR3 residues: CASSLVVSPGYEQYF. CDR3 nucleotides: TGTGCCAGCAGCTTAGTAGTATCCCCAGGATACGAGCAGTACTTC.

This chain joins TRBV4-1 and TRBJ1-5; D not resolved. Trimming removed 0 bases at V and 0 bases at J, with 12 bases between. Germline CDR1 MGHRA, CDR2 YSYEKL. This CDR3 contains 17 residues. CDR3 sequence (DNA): TGCGCCAGCAGCCAAGATCTCCGGCCAGATAGCAATCAGCCCCAGCATTTT. Translated, it gives CASSQDLRPDSNQPQHF.